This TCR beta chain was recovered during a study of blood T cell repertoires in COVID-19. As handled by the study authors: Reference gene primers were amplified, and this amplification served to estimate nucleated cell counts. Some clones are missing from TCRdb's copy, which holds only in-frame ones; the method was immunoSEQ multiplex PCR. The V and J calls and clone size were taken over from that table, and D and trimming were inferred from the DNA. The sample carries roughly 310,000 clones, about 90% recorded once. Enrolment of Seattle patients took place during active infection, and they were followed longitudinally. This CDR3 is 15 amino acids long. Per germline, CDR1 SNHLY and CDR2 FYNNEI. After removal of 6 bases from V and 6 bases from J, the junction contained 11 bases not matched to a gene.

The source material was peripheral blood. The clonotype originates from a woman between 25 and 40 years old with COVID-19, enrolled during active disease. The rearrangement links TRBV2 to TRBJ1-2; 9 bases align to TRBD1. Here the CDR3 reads CASSPNEGTGNGYTF. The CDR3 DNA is TGTGCCAGCAGCCCAAATGAAGGGACAGGGAATGGCTACACCTTC.